This record covers a single T cell receptor beta chain. Its antigen is not identified. Unexposed donor CD4+ T cells date from about 2011-2018, before the COVID-19 pandemic. CD4+ T cells were isolated from the cells after 10 days of culture. This sample stems from a study of CD4 T cells in relation to SARS-CoV-2 and coronaviruses. Looking at the study overall: ViraFEST: approximately ten-day antigen culture of PBMCs, then TCR beta CDR3 sequencing. No peptide or an HIV-1 Nef peptide pool served as negative control.

Clones were read by immunoSEQ multiplex PCR, and TCRdb kept only the in-frame ones, dropping some. The table records around 9,800 clones, roughly 81% of them present only once. Germline loops: CDR1 MNHEY, CDR2 SVGEGT. The CDR3 spans 12 residues. V was cut by 6 bases and J by 7 bases, with 10 bases left in between. This rearrangement joins TRBV6-2 or TRBV6-3 to TRBJ1-5; a weak D match, TRBD1 (6 bases). The sequence derives from a human donor in good health. The sequenced sample consisted of CD4+ T cells from PBMCs, cultured in vitro. The CDR3 DNA follows: TGTGCCAGCAGCTCGGGGGGCCAGCCCCAGCATTTT. This encodes CASSSGGQPQHF.